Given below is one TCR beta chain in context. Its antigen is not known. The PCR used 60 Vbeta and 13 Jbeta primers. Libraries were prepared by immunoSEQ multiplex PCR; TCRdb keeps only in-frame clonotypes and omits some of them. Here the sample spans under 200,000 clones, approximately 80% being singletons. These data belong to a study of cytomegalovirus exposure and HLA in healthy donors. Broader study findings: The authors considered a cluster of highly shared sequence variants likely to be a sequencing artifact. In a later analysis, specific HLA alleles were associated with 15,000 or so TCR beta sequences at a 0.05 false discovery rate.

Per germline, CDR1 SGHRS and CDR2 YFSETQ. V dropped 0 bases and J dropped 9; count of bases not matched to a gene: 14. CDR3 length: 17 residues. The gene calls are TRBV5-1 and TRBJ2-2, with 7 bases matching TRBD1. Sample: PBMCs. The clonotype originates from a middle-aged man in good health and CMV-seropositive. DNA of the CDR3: TGCGCCAGCAGCTTGGCGAGGCAGGGGGTACTTGGGTGGGAGCTGTTTTTT. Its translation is CASSLARQGVLGWELFF. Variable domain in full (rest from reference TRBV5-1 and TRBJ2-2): KAGVTQTPRYLIKTRGQQVTLSCSPISGHRSVSWYQQTPGQGLQFLFEYFSETQRNKGNFPGRFSGRQFSNSRSEMNVSTLELGDSALYLCASSLARQGVLGWELFFGEGSRLTVL.